The rows below give T cell receptor beta chains drawn from one sample of a study of shared clonotypes between healthy human individuals. The data were produced by immunoSEQ multiplex PCR, yet TCRdb's version contains in-frame clones alone and is incomplete. The data hold some 1,400,000 clones, with around 97% observed a single time. Sequencing was done on a sample of naive CD4+ T cells sorted from blood. All receptors derive from a man aged 25-40 years in good health. Both conserved end residues are trimmed from each CDR3. Each record gives: V gene, CDR3 length, J gene, D gene, CDR3 protein. The D gene is left open where the match is weak.

TRBV19	12	TRBJ1-2	NA	ASRSHNLNYGYT
TRBV10-3	10	TRBJ2-7	NA	AIRAGAYEQY
TRBV11-2	11	TRBJ1-1	NA	ASSLDRVLEAF
TRBV7-8	11	TRBJ2-1	NA	ASSLAWSDEQF
TRBV18	17	TRBJ2-7	TRBD1	ASSLKGWQNRGASYEQY
TRBV18	13	TRBJ2-3	NA	ASSPLGQGLDTQY
TRBV5-1	12	TRBJ2-1	NA	ASSLVTEGNEQF
TRBV10-1	15	TRBJ1-3	NA	ASSESGGRQYRNTIY
TRBV28	13	TRBJ1-2	NA	ASSLIDRINYGYT
TRBV9	13	TRBJ2-2	NA	ASSVVARNTGELF
TRBV10-2	10	TRBJ1-1	NA	ASSERTTEAF
TRBV7-9	13	TRBJ2-2	TRBD2	ASSFLAGGTGELF
TRBV27	17	TRBJ2-7	NA	ASSVRGRNLLRPKAEQY
TRBV25-1	13	TRBJ2-5	NA	ASSEFRGGGDTQY
TRBV6-1	10	TRBJ1-1	NA	ASSDWRTEAF
TRBV5-4	9	TRBJ1-1	NA	ASSRGDEAF
TRBV2	13	TRBJ2-2	TRBD1	ASSADRPNTGELF
TRBV7-6	14	TRBJ2-6	TRBD1	ASSGYRGPRANVLT
TRBV19	13	TRBJ2-7	NA	ASSMQGYQTYEQY
TRBV5-5	11	TRBJ2-5	NA	ASSLGQGETQY
TRBV6-1	14	TRBJ1-3	NA	ASSDDRGFAGNTIY
TRBV19	12	TRBJ1-4	TRBD1	ASLKGGMDEKLF
TRBV7-2	12	TRBJ2-2	NA	ASRDYTNTGELF
TRBV27	11	TRBJ2-7	TRBD1	ASSRDRNYEQY
TRBV7-8	13	TRBJ1-2	TRBD1	ASSPWDRGLYGYT
TRBV5-4	13	TRBJ2-2	NA	ASSFSGANTGELF
TRBV7-2	12	TRBJ2-7	NA	ASSLSGGSYEQY
TRBV5-4	15	TRBJ1-3	NA	ASSVPDGPSSGNTIY
TRBV10-3	16	TRBJ2-4	TRBD1	AISEVVRDRVTKNIQY
TRBV7-9	14	TRBJ1-2	TRBD1	ASSFGTGGVNYGYT
TRBV9	13	TRBJ1-1	NA	ASSVVGKKNTEAF
TRBV25-1	16	TRBJ2-2	TRBD1	ASSESYRTGVDTGELF
TRBV11-2	14	TRBJ2-5	TRBD2	ASSFGGGQIQETQY
TRBV7-8	12	TRBJ2-1	TRBD2	ASSLLTSRGEQF
TRBV7-8	15	TRBJ2-7	NA	ASSLLVAVGQTYEQY
TRBV7-9	11	TRBJ1-2	NA	ASEGRQSYGYT
TRBV5-4	14	TRBJ2-3	NA	ASSPGGRTSTDTQY
TRBV19	11	TRBJ2-3	NA	ASSPGSTDTQY
TRBV7-9	13	TRBJ1-1	NA	ASSLEAGENTEAF
TRBV18	12	TRBJ1-1	NA	ASSPPLVSTEAF
TRBV16	14	TRBJ2-7	NA	ASRGRLQLSSYEQY
TRBV18	11	TRBJ2-7	TRBD1	ASSRDRTYEQY
TRBV5-4	12	TRBJ2-5	NA	ASSPTGTQETQY
TRBV18	13	TRBJ1-1	NA	ASSRGRVPNTEAF
TRBV19	14	TRBJ2-6	NA	AMGSSPESGANVLT
TRBV5-1	13	TRBJ1-3	NA	ASSLVGEPGNTIY
TRBV27	15	TRBJ1-5	NA	ASRRIGSRLAHQPQH
TRBV9	15	TRBJ2-1	TRBD2	ASSVGASGRAHNEQF
TRBV6-1	17	TRBJ2-5	TRBD2	ASSERTSGSWSIWETQY
TRBV10-1	11	TRBJ2-1	NA	ASSESTTNEQF
TRBV2	12	TRBJ2-7	NA	ASYSGTSSYEQY